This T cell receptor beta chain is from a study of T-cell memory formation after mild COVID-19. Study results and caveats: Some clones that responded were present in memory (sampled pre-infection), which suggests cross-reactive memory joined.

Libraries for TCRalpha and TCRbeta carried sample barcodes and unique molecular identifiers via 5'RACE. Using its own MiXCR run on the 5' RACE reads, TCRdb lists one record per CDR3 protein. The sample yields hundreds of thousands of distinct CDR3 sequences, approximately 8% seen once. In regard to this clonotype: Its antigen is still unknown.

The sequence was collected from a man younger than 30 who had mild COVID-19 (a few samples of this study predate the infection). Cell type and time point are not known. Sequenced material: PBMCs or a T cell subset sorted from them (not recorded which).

CDR3 bases: TGCGCCAGCAGCCCGGAAGGAGTCAGGGCTAACTATGGCTACACCTTC. Its protein product is CASSPEGVRANYGYTF. The V call is TRBV5-1, the J call TRBJ1-2; possible D gene TRBD1, 5 bases. This CDR3 has 16 residues. V lost 4 bases to trimming and J lost 0 bases, with 16 bases between them. Germline V lookup: CDR1 SGHRS, CDR2 YFSETQ.